This entry is about one TCR beta chain. The antigen remains unidentified. This record belongs to a study of T cell responses to AZD1222 COVID-19 vaccine. The protocol was immunoSEQ multiplex PCR, while the TCRdb copy is restricted to in-frame clones and leaves out a portion. The profile shows around 140,000 clones, 90% to 95% of them singletons. Overall study findings and caveats: Spike-specific TCRs gained breadth and depth after people received two AZD1222 doses. Regions 160-218 and 743-854 dominated among vaccine-associated CD4 TCRs spanning spike.

CDR1 SEHNR and CDR2 FQNEAQ come from the germline V gene (reference sequence). CDR3 length equals 16 residues. Trimming removed 5 bases at V and 3 bases at J, with 20 bases between. This clonotype was obtained from an adult in good health. The chain is built from TRBV7-9 and TRBJ2-7; the D gene could be TRBD1 or TRBD2 (5 bases each). Sequencing was performed on peripheral blood, taken on day 0 of AZD1222 vaccination. CDR3 loop: CASSEGSTLPIYEQYF. CDR3 bases: TGTGCCAGCAGCGAGGGGTCTACTTTGCCTATCTACGAGCAGTACTTC.